The clone carrying this T cell receptor beta chain has just a few counts. Its antigen is not identified. These data originate in a study of identical twins. Germline values: CDR1 MNHNS, CDR2 SASEGT. Deletions cut 6 bases from V and 3 bases from J, with 12 bases between. There are 13 residues in the CDR3. Findings and caveats of the study: Those out-of-frame alpha sequences shared by twins showed an excess of low generation probability.

TCRdb analysed the 5' RACE reads with MiXCR anew, one entry per CDR3 protein. The sample comprises roughly 690,000 distinct CDR3 sequences, about 20% of which are singletons, and over 4% rests with the top ten. This sample also appeared in a second study, on T cells expressing NK-cell markers. That source adds: In sorted CD3+CD56+NKG2C+, CD3+CD56+NKG2C- and CD3+CD56-NKG2C+ T cells, TCR beta repertoires were obtained. Once again these clonotypes came out on top in the CD3+CD56-NKG2C+ fraction of several donors. Questions lingered over whether expanded NKG2C+ T cell clones were HCMV-specific.

The receptor was derived from a woman aged 18-29 years in good health. Input material: PBMCs. V usage is TRBV6-1 and J usage is TRBJ2-7; maybe TRBD2 (6 bases). The chain's CDR3 is CASRREAYYEQYF. CDR3 DNA sequence: TGTGCCAGCAGGAGGGAGGCTTACTACGAGCAGTACTTC.